Following are 21 T cell receptor beta chains from one sample sequenced in a study of OX40 agonist ivuxolimab in advanced cancers. Using immunoSEQ multiplex PCR, the repertoire was profiled, and TCRdb retains in-frame clones only, with some absent. This table holds 60,000 or so clones, more than 70% found once. Sequenced here: CD4+ or CD8+ T cells sorted from blood, sampled in a trial of the OX40 agonist ivuxolimab. These receptors came from an adult with an advanced solid tumor such as melanoma, head and neck, liver or kidney cancer.

The chain carries TRBV11-2 and TRBJ1-2, with a weak D call TRBD1 (5 bases). The V gene lost 3 bases and the J gene lost 2 bases, with 13 bases spanning the gap. This CDR3 has 15 residues. CDR1 and CDR2 (germline): SGHAT, FQNNGV. The CDR3 DNA sequence: TGTGCCAGCAGCTTGGAGGGGACCAAAAACTATGGCTACACCTTC. Protein: CASSLEGTKNYGYTF. The full variable domain, with the rest looked up from reference TRBV11-2 and TRBJ1-2, is EAGVAQSPRYKIIEKRQSVAFWCNPISGHATLYWYQQILGQGPKLLIQFQNNGVVDDSQLPKDRFSAERLKGVDSTLKIQPAKLEDSAVYLCASSLEGTKNYGYTFGSGTRLTVV.

The genes are TRBV19 and TRBJ1-3; D call uncertain. V was clipped by 3 bases and J by 0 bases, with 9 bases between them. From germline, CDR1 is LNHDA and CDR2 SQIVND (reference sequence). The CDR3 extends over 15 amino acids. CDR3 in DNA: TGTGCCAGTAGTATCTGGTCGCCCTCTGGAAACACCATATATTTT. Translation gives CASSIWSPSGNTIYF.

The CDR3 nucleotides read TGTGCCAGCTCACCCCCCTCGGAGTCAACAGATACGCAGTATTTT. Translation gives CASSPPSESTDTQYF. The chain couples TRBV18 to TRBJ2-3; D is unclear. This CDR3 contains 15 residues. V was clipped by 3 bases and J by 3 bases, with 13 bases between them. From germline, CDR1 is KGHSH and CDR2 LQKENI.

For the CDR3, the DNA is TGTGCCAGCAGCCGCCAAGACAATGAGCAGTTCTTC. Its protein is CASSRQDNEQFF. The V gene is TRBV7-9, the J gene TRBJ2-1, with D unclear. The CDR3 has 12 residues. Germline-derived CDR1 and CDR2 are SEHNR and FQNEAQ (reference sequence). V dropped 5 bases and J dropped 5 bases, with 7 bases sitting between them.

This clone came up once. J is TRBJ2-5 and V is TRBV5-1; possible D gene TRBD1, 6 bases. Germline lookup yields CDR1 SGHRS and CDR2 YFSETQ. The CDR3 has 13 amino acids. V lost 3 bases and J lost 1, with 7 bases in between. CDR3 amino acids: CASSWTAQETQYF. The DNA of the CDR3 is TGCGCCAGCAGCTGGACAGCCCAAGAGACCCAGTACTTC.

This chain connects TRBV18 to TRBJ2-7; 7 bases match TRBD1. Germline loops: CDR1 KGHSH, CDR2 LQKENI. With V trimmed by 11 bases and J by 3 bases, 7 bases remained unmatched. The CDR3 loop spans 12 amino acids. CDR3 sequence: CASKGQNYEQYF. The CDR3 DNA sequence: TGTGCCTCGAAGGGACAGAACTACGAGCAGTACTTC. The entire variable domain, with the rest obtained from reference TRBV18 and TRBJ2-7, is as follows: NAGVMQNPRHLVRRRGQEARLRCSPMKGHSHVYWYRQLPEEGLKFMVYLQKENIIDESGMPKERFSAEFPKEGPSILRIQQVVRGDSAAYFCASKGQNYEQYFGPGTRLTVT.

The V gene is TRBV6-5, the J gene TRBJ2-7, with D possibly matching TRBD2 (6 bases). Germline V gene sequence: CDR1 MNHEY, CDR2 SVGAGI. The CDR3 sequence is 14 residues long. V lost 6 bases to trimming and J lost 3 bases, with 15 bases between them. CDR3 amino acids: CASRETRGGYEQYF. The CDR3 nucleotides read TGTGCCAGCAGGGAGACCCGGGGAGGCTACGAGCAGTACTTC.

J is TRBJ2-3 and V is TRBV5-1; TRBD2 might be the D (5 bases). Germline V gene data show CDR1 as SGHRS and CDR2 as YFSETQ. The CDR3 is 15 amino acids. V gave up 4 bases and J gave up 1 base, with 13 bases separating them. The CDR3 loop is CASSPWRRGTDTQYF. Written as DNA, the CDR3 is TGCGCCAGCAGCCCCTGGAGGCGCGGCACAGATACGCAGTATTTT.

The chain recombines TRBV19 with TRBJ1-4; D gene uncertain. The CDR3 extends over 12 amino acids. The ends were cut back, 6 bases at V and 7 bases at J, with 9 bases in the middle. Germline V lookup: CDR1 LNHDA, CDR2 SQIVND (reference sequence). In DNA form, the CDR3 reads TGTGCCAGTAGCTATAAGAGTGAAAAACTGTTTTTT. Its protein product is CASSYKSEKLFF.

To note about this clone: The junction shows a germline mismatch at one end, possibly a read error. This chain uses TRBV7-7 with TRBJ2-5, with 7 positions matching TRBD1. The germline gives CDR1 SSHAT, CDR2 FNYEAQ (reference sequence). The CDR3 extends over 14 amino acids. The CDR3 loop reads CASSADRTDETQYF. The CDR3 DNA reads TGTGCTAGCAGCGCGGACAGGACGGACGAGACCCAGTACTTC.

This clone was found a few times. The chain carries TRBV28 and TRBJ1-5, with TRBD1 matching over 7 bases. Looked up from germline, CDR1 is MDHEN and CDR2 is SYDVKM. V was clipped by 6 bases and J by 2 bases; unmatched bases: 4. This CDR3 is built from 14 residues. The CDR3 DNA reads as TGTGCCAGCAGCTCAACAGGGGGCAATCAGCCCCAGCATTTT. Residues: CASSSTGGNQPQHF.

The chain couples TRBV19 to TRBJ1-2; D remains ambiguous. The CDR3 extends over 14 amino acids. V was trimmed by 7 bases and J by 4 bases, leaving 16 bases between them. CDR1 is LNHDA and CDR2 is SQIVND in the germline V gene (reference sequence). DNA of the CDR3: TGTGCCAGTAAGGGAACCGGGCTTCCCTATGGCTACACCTTC. Amino acid sequence: CASKGTGLPYGYTF. The full variable domain, with the rest looked up from reference TRBV19 and TRBJ1-2, is DGGITQSPKYLFRKEGQNVTLSCEQNLNHDAMYWYRQDPGQGLRLIYYSQIVNDFQKGDIAEGYSVSREKKESFPLTVTSAQKNPTAFYLCASKGTGLPYGYTFGSGTRLTVV.

This CDR3 is CASSYSNRKGQPQHF. As DNA, the CDR3 is TGTGCCAGCAGTTACTCGAACAGGAAAGGTCAGCCCCAGCATTTT. The chain joins TRBV6-5 to TRBJ1-5; perhaps TRBD1 as D (5 bases). This CDR3 spans 15 amino acids. Germline loops: CDR1 MNHEY, CDR2 SVGAGI. The V gene lost 0 bases and the J gene lost 6 bases, with 12 bases spanning the gap.

CDR3 residues: CASSFKRPAEAFF. CDR3 in DNA: TGTGCCAGCAGTTTCAAACGTCCCGCTGAAGCTTTCTTT. The J gene is TRBJ1-1, the V gene TRBV28; D gene unclear. The V end lost 3 bases, the J end lost 6 bases, and 11 bases lay between the germline ends. This CDR3 is 13 amino acids long. Germline V gives CDR1 MDHEN, CDR2 SYDVKM.

This clone turned up a few times. Other DNA sequences in the sample encode the same CDR3. This chain links TRBV11-2 with TRBJ1-4; D gene unclear. CDR1 is SGHAT, CDR2 FQNNGV, per germline. V was trimmed by 6 bases and J by 3 bases, leaving 11 bases between them. This CDR3 spans 14 amino acids. The CDR3 protein is CASSLRKSNEKLFF. DNA for the CDR3: TGTGCCAGCAGTCTCCGGAAGTCTAATGAAAAACTGTTTTTT. The variable domain in full, with the rest retrieved from reference TRBV11-2 and TRBJ1-4, is EAGVAQSPRYKIIEKRQSVAFWCNPISGHATLYWYQQILGQGPKLLIQFQNNGVVDDSQLPKDRFSAERLKGVDSTLKIQPAKLEDSAVYLCASSLRKSNEKLFFGSGTQLSVL.

Remarks on this clone: The limits of the CDR3 on the DNA are not certain, so only TCRdb's listed CDR3 is given. CDR3 residues: CASSLEWGQGSLVFF. The chain joins TRBV11-2 to TRBJ1-1; the table assigns TRBD1, which was not confirmed against the DNA. The CDR3 spans 15 residues, counting both ends. Germline V gives CDR1 SGHAT, CDR2 FQNNGV.

The chain couples TRBV9 to TRBJ1-4; 7 bases map to TRBD1. V dropped 4 bases and J dropped 8; count of bases not matched to a gene: 8. CDR3 size: 14 residues. CDR1 and CDR2 from the germline V gene are SGDLS and YYNGEE. In DNA form, the CDR3 reads TGTGCCAGCAGCCCAACAGGGGATAGCGAAAAACTGTTTTTT. Amino acids: CASSPTGDSEKLFF. The full variable domain, with the rest looked up from reference TRBV9 and TRBJ1-4, is DSGVTQTPKHLITATGQRVTLRCSPRSGDLSVYWYQQSLDQGLQFLIQYYNGEERAKGNILERFSAQQFPDLHSELNLSSLELGDSALYFCASSPTGDSEKLFFGSGTQLSVL.

The V and J genes are TRBV28 and TRBJ1-2; 9 bases map to TRBD1. The CDR3 is 14 residues long. The V segment lost 3 bases and the J segment 8 bases; nucleotides outside the gene matches: 7. Germline V lookup: CDR1 MDHEN, CDR2 SYDVKM. The CDR3 reads CASSLGQGSRGYTF. DNA of the CDR3: TGTGCCAGCAGTTTGGGACAGGGCTCTAGGGGCTACACCTTC.

V is TRBV7-9 and J is TRBJ1-4; a possible D gene is TRBD1 (5 bases). Per germline, CDR1 SEHNR and CDR2 FQNEAQ (reference sequence). Trimming shortened V by 5 bases and J by 2 bases, and 12 bases separated the two germline ends. The CDR3 has 15 amino acids. CDR3 amino acids: CASSPPRVTNEKLFF. The CDR3 bases are TGTGCCAGCAGCCCCCCCAGGGTGACTAATGAAAAACTGTTTTTT.

This clone was observed a single time. In DNA form, the CDR3 reads TGTGCCATCCAGGCATCCTACGAGCAGTACTTC. As protein: CAIQASYEQYF. The gene calls are TRBV28 and TRBJ2-7; D is ambiguous. This CDR3 is 11 amino acids long. V shed 10 bases and J shed 1 base, with 8 bases lying between them. CDR1 is MDHEN, CDR2 SYDVKM, per germline. The full variable domain, its missing parts supplied by reference TRBV28 and TRBJ2-7, is DVKVTQSSRYLVKRTGEKVFLECVQDMDHENMFWYRQDPGLGLRLIYFSYDVKMKEKGDIPEGYSVSREKKERFSLILESASTNQTSMYLCAIQASYEQYFGPGTRLTVT.

V gene TRBV18 combines with J gene TRBJ1-1; D ambiguous. The V end was cut by 6 bases, the J end by 0 bases, with 8 bases between. Germline CDR1 is KGHSH and CDR2 is LQKENI. This CDR3 contains 13 residues. CDR3 in DNA: TGTGCCAGCTCGCGCGGGGTGAACACTGAAGCTTTCTTT. As protein: CASSRGVNTEAFF.